Following are 5 T cell receptor beta chains from one sample sequenced in a study of response to subunit inactivated influenza vaccine. TCRdb passed the RT-PCR reads through MiXCR, listing each CDR3 protein once. This table holds hundreds of thousands of distinct CDR3 sequences, 7.5% to 8.5% found once. The sequenced sample was PBMCs from blood, obtained about 24 months after vaccination. The receptor source for this set is a man in his fifties or sixties who received an inactivated influenza vaccine.

This clonotype was seen many times. The gene calls are TRBV7-9 and TRBJ2-2; TRBD1 matches 9 bases. Germline values: CDR1 SEHNR, CDR2 FQNEAQ (reference sequence). The junction had 3 bases not matched to a gene; V was cut back by 0 bases and J by 4 bases. This CDR3 spans 16 amino acids. The CDR3 sequence is CASSLADRGSTGELFF. CDR3 sequence (DNA): TGTGCCAGCAGCTTAGCGGACAGGGGATCCACCGGGGAGCTGTTTTTT.

This clonotype was observed at least ten times. The chain recombines TRBV7-9 with TRBJ1-1; a weak D match, TRBD1 (6 bases). Trimming cost V 3 bases and J 5 bases, with 13 bases left between them. The CDR3 loop spans 14 amino acids. CDR1 SEHNR and CDR2 FQNEAQ come from the germline V gene (reference sequence). The CDR3 reads CASSFQGGGTEAFF. CDR3 nucleotide sequence: TGTGCCAGCAGCTTTCAAGGGGGGGGAACTGAAGCTTTCTTT.

This clonotype occurred many times. This sequence joins TRBV7-9 and TRBJ2-2; D remains unclear. The germline V gene has CDR1 SEHNR and CDR2 FQNEAQ (reference sequence). The CDR3 runs to 13 residues. The V and J ends lost 3 bases and 3 bases respectively, with 5 bases between them. CDR3 region: CASSFTYTGELFF. The CDR3 nucleotides read TGTGCCAGCAGCTTCACTTACACCGGGGAGCTGTTTTTT.

V usage is TRBV20-1 and J usage is TRBJ2-1, with a weak D call TRBD2 (6 bases). The CDR3 is made up of 18 amino acids. V lost 1 base and J lost 0, with 19 bases in between. Germline V gene sequence: CDR1 DFQATT, CDR2 SNEGSKA (reference sequence). The CDR3, as DNA: TGCAGTGCTAGAGGGGAATTAGCGGCCCGGATCTCCTACAATGAGCAGTTCTTC. This sequence encodes CSARGELAARISYNEQFF.

The table lists this clonotype with many counts. This chain joins TRBV27 and TRBJ2-1, with 9 bases that match TRBD2. Germline CDR1 and CDR2: MNHEY and SMNVEV (reference sequence). V dropped 2 bases and J dropped 2; count of bases not matched to a gene: 10. This CDR3 region has 18 residues. The CDR3 coding sequence is TGTGCCAGCAGTTTACTGGGACTAGCACGAATCGCCTACAATGAGCAGTTCTTC. This gives the protein CASSLLGLARIAYNEQFF.